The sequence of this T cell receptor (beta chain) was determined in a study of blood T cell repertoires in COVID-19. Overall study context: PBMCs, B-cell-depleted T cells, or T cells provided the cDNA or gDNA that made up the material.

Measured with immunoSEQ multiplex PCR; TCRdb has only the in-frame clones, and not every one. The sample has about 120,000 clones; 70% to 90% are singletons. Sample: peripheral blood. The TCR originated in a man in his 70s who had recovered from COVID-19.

Written as DNA, the CDR3 is TGTGCCAGCTGCTATCAGGCGAATGAGCAGTTCTTC. As protein: CASCYQANEQFF. The gene calls are TRBV2 and TRBJ2-1; no clear D gene. V was pared by 8 bases and J by 7 bases, with 12 bases between. CDR3 length equals 12 residues. Germline V lookup: CDR1 SNHLY, CDR2 FYNNEI.